The entry below describes one T cell receptor (beta chain). These data belong to a study of graft-versus-host responses after intestinal transplantation. The protocol was immunoSEQ multiplex PCR, while the TCRdb copy is restricted to in-frame clones and leaves out a portion. The profile covers under 80,000 clones, with about nine tenths appearing a single time and around 0.69% taken by the ten largest. The source is a human patient who received an intestinal transplant, so some T cells may come from the graft donor. This sample comprised PBMCs, obtained 98 days after intestinal transplantation.

The CDR3 DNA is TGTGCCAGCAGGGTCAGACAGGGCAATCAGCCCCAGCATTTT. It specifies CASRVRQGNQPQHF. The chain recombines TRBV2 with TRBJ1-5; a weak D match, TRBD1 (6 bases). V was pared by 6 bases and J by 2 bases, with 11 bases between. Germline V gives CDR1 SNHLY, CDR2 FYNNEI. The CDR3 is 14 amino acids.